The 21 T cell receptor beta chains below were found in one sample sequenced in a study of cytomegalovirus exposure and HLA in healthy donors. Use of 60 Vbeta and 13 Jbeta primers characterized the PCR. TCRdb keeps only in-frame clones here, not all; method: immunoSEQ multiplex PCR. This sample has some 200,000 clones, with around 83% found just once. The sequenced sample consisted of PBMCs. All receptors come from a girl aged 10-17 years in good health and CMV-seronegative.

The chain couples TRBV7-3 to TRBJ1-1; 7 bases agree with TRBD1. With 2 bases clipped from V and 6 bases from J, the junction kept 3 bases outside the gene matches. The CDR3 length is 13 residues. Germline CDR1 and CDR2: SGHTA and FQGTGA. CDR3 loop: CASSLDREAEAFF. In DNA form, the CDR3 reads TGTGCCAGCAGCTTAGACAGGGAGGCTGAAGCTTTCTTT.

The chain recombines TRBV7-2 with TRBJ1-2; TRBD1 is a possible D gene (6 bases). The CDR3 sequence is 14 residues long. Germline V CDR1 and CDR2: SGHTA, FQGNSA. Trimming took 3 bases from V and 0 from J, leaving 8 bases between them. The DNA of the CDR3 is TGTGCCAGCAGCTTGGACAGCACTAACTATGGCTACACCTTC. It translates to CASSLDSTNYGYTF.

The CDR3 reads CASSRTGGRYEQYF. The CDR3 DNA is TGTGCCAGCAGCAGAACAGGGGGCCGGTACGAGCAGTACTTC. The V call is TRBV7-2, the J call TRBJ2-7; 9 bases are a match to TRBD1. The CDR3 consists of 14 residues. V shed 5 bases and J 4 bases; nucleotides not matched to a gene: 6. Germline values: CDR1 SGHTA, CDR2 FQGNSA.

The V call is TRBV30, the J call TRBJ1-2; D ambiguous. From germline, CDR1 is GTSNPN and CDR2 SVGIG (reference sequence). This CDR3 is built from 13 residues. V was clipped by 0 bases and J by 3 bases, with 8 bases between them. The CDR3: CAWSVEGYYGYTF. CDR3 sequence (DNA): TGTGCCTGGAGTGTAGAGGGTTACTATGGCTACACCTTC.

This chain connects TRBV6-6 to TRBJ1-2, with a tentative D call TRBD1 (5 bases). There are 15 residues in the CDR3. Germline V gene data show CDR1 as MNHNY and CDR2 as SVGAGI (reference sequence). Trimming removed 6 bases from V and 5 bases from J, with 19 bases in between. CDR3 DNA sequence: TGTGCCAGCAGAGAGGGGAGCGGGGGTGGGTATGGCTACACCTTC. Translation: CASREGSGGGYGYTF.

The CDR3 protein is CASVGLYTEAFF. The DNA for the CDR3 is TGTGCCAGCGTCGGGTTATACACTGAAGCTTTCTTT. This chain uses TRBV7-9 with TRBJ1-1; D gene unclear. Germline V gives CDR1 SEHNR, CDR2 FQNEAQ (reference sequence). The ends were cut back, 8 bases at V and 3 bases at J, with 10 bases in the middle. CDR3 length: 12 amino acids.

This chain connects TRBV7-2 to TRBJ2-1, with 8 bases lining up with TRBD1. Germline trimming cut 4 bases from V and 6 bases from J; bases unmatched to any gene: 5. Germline loops: CDR1 SGHTA, CDR2 FQGNSA. CDR3 length equals 14 residues. CDR3 residues: CASSYRGTRNEQFF. DNA of the CDR3: TGTGCCAGCAGCTACAGGGGGACCCGCAATGAGCAGTTCTTC.

This rearrangement joins TRBV7-3 to TRBJ2-1, with TRBD2 matching over 7 bases. This CDR3 has 16 residues. V was pared by 0 bases and J by 8 bases, with 10 bases of the junction left unmatched. Germline CDR1 reads SGHTA; CDR2 reads FQGTGA. DNA of the CDR3: TGTGCCAGCAGCTTAACTGGCGGGGGAACGTTCGATGAGCAGTTCTTC. The encoded protein is CASSLTGGGTFDEQFF.

The chain is built from TRBV4-2 and TRBJ1-1; D gene uncertain. Germline assignment: CDR1 LGHNA and CDR2 YNFKEQ. This CDR3 has 17 amino acids. The V end was cut by 2 bases, the J end by 1 base, with 17 bases between. The CDR3 protein is CASSQFLYRSGNTEAFF. The CDR3 DNA sequence: TGTGCCAGCAGCCAATTTTTGTATCGGAGCGGGAACACTGAAGCTTTCTTT.

This clone was picked up one time. This sequence joins TRBV19 and TRBJ1-2; D perhaps matches TRBD1 (5 bases). The CDR3 covers 14 residues. Germline CDR1 reads LNHDA; CDR2 reads SQIVND (reference sequence). Trimming cost V 1 base and J 5 bases, with 11 bases left between them. CDR3 DNA: TGTGCCAGTAGTATAGCTCAGGGATCGTATGGCTACACCTTC. Its translation: CASSIAQGSYGYTF.

This clone was found a few times. The chain couples TRBV7-2 to TRBJ1-2; the D is unclear. V lost 5 bases, J lost 4 bases, and 14 bases lay in between. This CDR3 is built from 14 residues. Germline V gene data show CDR1 as SGHTA and CDR2 as FQGNSA. DNA of the CDR3: TGTGCCAGCAGCCCCTCGAGGGAGGGCTATGGCTACACCTTC. Translating gives CASSPSREGYGYTF.

This chain links TRBV2 with TRBJ2-7, with 7 bases aligning to TRBD1. Germline V gene sequence: CDR1 SNHLY, CDR2 FYNNEI. The CDR3 is 13 amino acids. The junction had 7 bases not matched to a gene; V was cut back by 8 bases and J by 3 bases. The CDR3 sequence is CASGTGTDYEQYF. The CDR3 nucleotides are TGTGCCAGCGGAACCGGGACAGACTACGAGCAGTACTTC.

The gene calls are TRBV30 and TRBJ2-1, with 10 nucleotides matching TRBD2. The germline V gene has CDR1 GTSNPN and CDR2 SVGIG (reference sequence). The trim removed 4 bases at V and 10 bases at J, leaving 10 bases unmatched. The CDR3 extends over 14 amino acids. The CDR3 is CAWKREGFVGEQFF. The CDR3 DNA is TGTGCCTGGAAGCGGGAGGGGTTTGTAGGGGAGCAGTTCTTC.

As to this clone: The sample carries other DNA sequences with the same CDR3. The chain employs TRBV28 and TRBJ1-1; D ambiguous. This CDR3 spans 12 amino acids. The V gene lost 2 bases and the J gene lost 2 bases, with 3 bases spanning the gap. CDR1 is MDHEN and CDR2 is SYDVKM in the germline V gene. The CDR3 region is CASSLLNTEAFF. CDR3 nucleotide sequence: TGTGCCAGCAGTTTACTTAACACTGAAGCTTTCTTT.

This clone has just one count. The rearrangement links TRBV19 to TRBJ2-2; 8 bases align to TRBD2. Trimming took 1 base from V and 0 from J; bases not matched to a gene: 1. The CDR3 contains 16 residues. CDR1 is LNHDA, CDR2 SQIVND, per germline (reference sequence). The CDR3 coding sequence is TGTGCCAGTAGTATAGCGGGGGGGGCGAACACCGGGGAGCTGTTTTTT. Protein product: CASSIAGGANTGELFF.

This clone appeared once. The rearrangement uses TRBV18 and TRBJ1-5, with a weak D call TRBD1 (6 bases). Trimming left V 4 bases short and J 12 bases short, with 16 bases between. Germline V gene data show CDR1 as KGHSH and CDR2 as LQKENI. There are 13 residues in the CDR3. Written as DNA, the CDR3 is TGTGCCAGCTCACTCAGGGGCACCGGGAACCAGCATTTT. Translation gives CASSLRGTGNQHF.

The chain uses TRBV7-9 and TRBJ1-4, with 7 bases that match TRBD1. The germline V gene has CDR1 SEHNR and CDR2 FQNEAQ (reference sequence). The CDR3 consists of 15 residues. The trim removed 4 bases at V and 7 bases at J, leaving 9 bases unmatched. CDR3 sequence: CASSSSGGRLEKLFF. CDR3 nucleotides: TGTGCCAGCAGCTCATCAGGGGGGAGGCTTGAAAAACTGTTTTTT.

This rearrangement joins TRBV6-5 to TRBJ2-3; maybe TRBD2 (5 bases). The CDR3 runs 15 residues. Germline V gene data show CDR1 as MNHEY and CDR2 as SVGAGI. V lost 6 bases to trimming and J lost 5 bases, with 18 bases between them. The CDR3 coding sequence is TGTGCCAGCAGCCAGCGGAACATACCACTAGATACGCAGTATTTT. It encodes CASSQRNIPLDTQYF.

This sequence joins TRBV2 and TRBJ2-7, with TRBD2 identical over 9 bases. The CDR3 totals 15 residues. Germline V gene data show CDR1 as SNHLY and CDR2 as FYNNEI. The trim removed 5 bases at V and 2 bases at J, leaving 7 bases unmatched. This CDR3 reads CASSSLAGPTYEQYF. The CDR3 DNA is TGTGCCAGCAGTTCCCTAGCGGGGCCCACCTACGAGCAGTACTTC.

This clone was counted once. The J gene is TRBJ1-2, the V gene TRBV2, with 9 bases lining up with TRBD1. The CDR3 totals 14 residues. V lost 3 bases, J lost 6 bases, and 5 bases stayed unmatched. Germline CDR1 reads SNHLY; CDR2 reads FYNNEI. CDR3 DNA: TGTGCCAGCAGTGACCCGGGACAGGGAGATGGCTACACCTTC. Its translation: CASSDPGQGDGYTF. Combining the CDR3 with reference TRBV2 and TRBJ1-2 gives the whole variable domain EPEVTQTPSHQVTQMGQEVILRCVPISNHLYFYWYRQILGQKVEFLVSFYNNEISEKSEIFDDQFSVERPDGSNFTLKIRSTKLEDSAMYFCASSDPGQGDGYTFGSGTRLTVV.

The chain joins TRBV5-5 to TRBJ2-3; 8 positions agree with TRBD1. CDR1 is SGHKS, CDR2 YYEKEE, per germline (reference sequence). V gave up 8 bases and J gave up 5 bases; unmatched junction bases: 16. CDR3 length: 16 residues. The CDR3 bases are TGTGCCAGTATGAACCGGGACAGGAAAGATTTAGATACGCAGTATTTT. It codes for CASMNRDRKDLDTQYF.